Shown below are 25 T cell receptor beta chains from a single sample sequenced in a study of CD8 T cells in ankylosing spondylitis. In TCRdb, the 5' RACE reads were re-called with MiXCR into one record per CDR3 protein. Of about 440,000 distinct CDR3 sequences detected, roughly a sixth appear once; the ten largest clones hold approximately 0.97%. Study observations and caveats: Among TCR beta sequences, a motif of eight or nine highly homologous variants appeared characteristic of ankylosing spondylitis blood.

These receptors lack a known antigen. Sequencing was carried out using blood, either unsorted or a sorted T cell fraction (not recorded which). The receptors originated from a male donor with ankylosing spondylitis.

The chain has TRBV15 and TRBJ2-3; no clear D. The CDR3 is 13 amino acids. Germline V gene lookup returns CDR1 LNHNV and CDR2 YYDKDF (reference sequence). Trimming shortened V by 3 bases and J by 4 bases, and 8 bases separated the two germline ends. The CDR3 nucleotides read TGTGCCACCAGCAGGGAAATCGCAGATACGCAGTATTTT. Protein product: CATSREIADTQYF.

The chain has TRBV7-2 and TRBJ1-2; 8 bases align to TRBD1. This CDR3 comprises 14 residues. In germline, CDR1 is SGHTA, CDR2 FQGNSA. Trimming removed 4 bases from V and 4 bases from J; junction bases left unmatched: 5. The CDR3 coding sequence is TGTGCCAGCAGCTCCACAGGGGGGATCTATGGCTACACCTTC. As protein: CASSSTGGIYGYTF. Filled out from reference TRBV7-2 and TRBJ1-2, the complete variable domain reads GAGVSQSPSNKVTEKGKDVELRCDPISGHTALYWYRQSLGQGLEFLIYFQGNSAPDKSGLPSDRFSAERTGGSVSTLTIQRTQQEDSAVYLCASSSTGGIYGYTFGSGTRLTVV.

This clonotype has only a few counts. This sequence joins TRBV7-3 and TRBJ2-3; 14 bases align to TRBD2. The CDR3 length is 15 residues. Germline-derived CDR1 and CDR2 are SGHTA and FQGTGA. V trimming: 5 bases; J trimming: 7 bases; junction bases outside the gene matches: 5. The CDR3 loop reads CASSPGTSGGNTQYF. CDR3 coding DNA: TGTGCCAGCAGCCCCGGGACTAGCGGGGGAAATACGCAGTATTTT.

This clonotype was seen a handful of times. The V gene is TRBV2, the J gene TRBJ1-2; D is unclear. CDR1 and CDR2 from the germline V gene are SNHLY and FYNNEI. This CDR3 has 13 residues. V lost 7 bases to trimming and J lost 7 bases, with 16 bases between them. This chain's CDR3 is CASNPTTLSGYTF. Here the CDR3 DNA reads TGTGCCAGCAACCCCACGACGTTGTCTGGCTACACCTTC.

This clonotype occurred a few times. CDR3 residues: CASSPGTAWATQYF. The DNA for the CDR3 is TGCGCCAGCAGCCCCGGGACGGCCTGGGCTACGCAGTATTTT. The rearrangement links TRBV5-1 to TRBJ2-3, with D possibly being TRBD1 or TRBD2 (5 bases each). V was trimmed by 4 bases and J by 8 bases, leaving 17 bases between them. Germline V CDR1 and CDR2: SGHRS, YFSETQ. This CDR3 comprises 14 residues.

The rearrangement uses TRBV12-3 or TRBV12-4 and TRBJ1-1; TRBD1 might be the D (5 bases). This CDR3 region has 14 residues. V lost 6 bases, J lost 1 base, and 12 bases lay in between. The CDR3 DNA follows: TGTGCCAGCAGCTCGACCCAGGGGAACACTGAAGCTTTCTTT. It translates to CASSSTQGNTEAFF.

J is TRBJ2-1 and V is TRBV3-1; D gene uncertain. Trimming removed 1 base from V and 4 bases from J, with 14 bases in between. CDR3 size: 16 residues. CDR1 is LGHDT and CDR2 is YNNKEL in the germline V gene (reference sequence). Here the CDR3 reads CASSQGVADGYNEQFF. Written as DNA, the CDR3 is TGTGCCAGCAGCCAAGGGGTGGCGGACGGGTACAATGAGCAGTTCTTC.

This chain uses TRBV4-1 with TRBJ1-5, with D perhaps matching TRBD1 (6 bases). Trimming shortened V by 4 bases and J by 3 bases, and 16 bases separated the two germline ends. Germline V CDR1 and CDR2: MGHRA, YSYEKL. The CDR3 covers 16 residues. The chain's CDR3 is CASSLEGGRVNQPQHF. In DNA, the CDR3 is TGCGCCAGCAGCCTTGAGGGGGGGCGGGTCAATCAGCCCCAGCATTTT.

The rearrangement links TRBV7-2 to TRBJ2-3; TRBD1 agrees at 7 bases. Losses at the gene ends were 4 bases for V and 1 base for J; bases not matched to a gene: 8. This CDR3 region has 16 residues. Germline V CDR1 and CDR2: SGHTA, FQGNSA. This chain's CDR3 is CASSSLTGVGTDTQYF. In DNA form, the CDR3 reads TGTGCCAGCAGCTCCCTCACAGGGGTGGGCACAGATACGCAGTATTTT.

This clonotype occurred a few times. The CDR3 DNA follows: TGTGCCAGCAGCTTATCGGGTTCTCCTCGGGCTTTCTTT. Translating it yields CASSLSGSPRAFF. The J gene is TRBJ1-1, the V gene TRBV7-2; D call uncertain. The ends were cut back, 2 bases at V and 11 bases at J, with 15 bases in the middle. CDR1 SGHTA and CDR2 FQGNSA come from the germline V gene. The CDR3 is 13 residues long. The whole variable domain, remainder taken from reference TRBV7-2 and TRBJ1-1, is GAGVSQSPSNKVTEKGKDVELRCDPISGHTALYWYRQSLGQGLEFLIYFQGNSAPDKSGLPSDRFSAERTGGSVSTLTIQRTQQEDSAVYLCASSLSGSPRAFFGQGTRLTVV.

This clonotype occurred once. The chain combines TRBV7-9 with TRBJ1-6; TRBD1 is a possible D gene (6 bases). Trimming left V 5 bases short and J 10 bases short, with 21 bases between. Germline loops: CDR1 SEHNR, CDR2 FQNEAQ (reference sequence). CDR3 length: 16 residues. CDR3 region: CASSPSPGGRDSPLHF. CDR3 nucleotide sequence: TGTGCCAGCAGCCCCAGCCCCGGGGGGCGAGACTCACCCCTCCACTTT.

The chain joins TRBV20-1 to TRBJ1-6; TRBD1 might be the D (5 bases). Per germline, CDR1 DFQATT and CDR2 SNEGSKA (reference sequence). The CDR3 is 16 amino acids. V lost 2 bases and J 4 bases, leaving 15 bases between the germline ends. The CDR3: CSARNLGVDYNSPLHF. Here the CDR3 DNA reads TGCAGTGCTAGAAATTTGGGGGTCGATTATAATTCACCCCTCCACTTT.

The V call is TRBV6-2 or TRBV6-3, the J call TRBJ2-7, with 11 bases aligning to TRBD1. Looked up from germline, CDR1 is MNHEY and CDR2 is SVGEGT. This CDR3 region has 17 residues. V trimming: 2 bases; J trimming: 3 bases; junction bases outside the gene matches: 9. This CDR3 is CASSYPPGTGGYYEQYF. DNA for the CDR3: TGTGCCAGCAGTTACCCCCCCGGGACAGGGGGTTACTACGAGCAGTACTTC.

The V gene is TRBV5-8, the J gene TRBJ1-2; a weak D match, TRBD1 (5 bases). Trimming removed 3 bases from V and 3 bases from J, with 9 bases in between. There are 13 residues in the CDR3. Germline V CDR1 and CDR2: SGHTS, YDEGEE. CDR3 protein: CASSSGRDYGYTF. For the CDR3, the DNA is TGTGCCAGCAGCTCTGGCAGGGACTATGGCTACACCTTC.

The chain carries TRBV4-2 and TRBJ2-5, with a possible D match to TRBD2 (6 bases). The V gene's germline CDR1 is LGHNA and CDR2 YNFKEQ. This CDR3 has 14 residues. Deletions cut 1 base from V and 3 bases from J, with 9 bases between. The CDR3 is CASSQAEGEETQYF. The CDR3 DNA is TGTGCCAGCAGCCAAGCGGAGGGAGAAGAGACCCAGTACTTC.

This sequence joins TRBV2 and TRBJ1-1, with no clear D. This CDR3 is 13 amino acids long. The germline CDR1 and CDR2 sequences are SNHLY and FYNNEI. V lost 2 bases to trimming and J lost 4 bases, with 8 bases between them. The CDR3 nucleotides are TGTGCCAGCAGTGAAAATTGGGGCACTGAAGCTTTCTTT. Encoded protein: CASSENWGTEAFF.

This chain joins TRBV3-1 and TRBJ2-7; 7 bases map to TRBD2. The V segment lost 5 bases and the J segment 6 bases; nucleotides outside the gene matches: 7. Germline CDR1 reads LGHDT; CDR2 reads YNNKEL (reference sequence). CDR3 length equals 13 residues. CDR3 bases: TGTGCCAGCAGCTTCGGACTAGTGATCGAGCAGTACTTC. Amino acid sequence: CASSFGLVIEQYF.

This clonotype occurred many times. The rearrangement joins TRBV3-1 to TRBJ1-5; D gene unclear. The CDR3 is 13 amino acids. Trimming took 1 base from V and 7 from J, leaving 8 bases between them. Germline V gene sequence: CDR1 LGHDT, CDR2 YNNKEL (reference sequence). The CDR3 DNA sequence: TGTGCCAGCAGCCAAGGGGTGGGCCAGCCCCAGCATTTT. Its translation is CASSQGVGQPQHF. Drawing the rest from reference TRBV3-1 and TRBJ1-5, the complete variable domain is DTAVSQTPKYLVTQMGNDKSIKCEQNLGHDTMYWYKQDSKKFLKIMFSYNNKELIINETVPNRFSPKSPDKAHLNLHINSLELGDSAVYFCASSQGVGQPQHFGDGTRLSIL.

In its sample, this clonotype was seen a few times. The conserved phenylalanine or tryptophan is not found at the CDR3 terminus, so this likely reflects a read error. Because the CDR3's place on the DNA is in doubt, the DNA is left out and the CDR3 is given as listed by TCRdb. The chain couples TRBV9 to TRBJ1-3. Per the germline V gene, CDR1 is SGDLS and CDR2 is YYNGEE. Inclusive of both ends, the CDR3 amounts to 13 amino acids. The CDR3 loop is CASSVAVHGPLEL.

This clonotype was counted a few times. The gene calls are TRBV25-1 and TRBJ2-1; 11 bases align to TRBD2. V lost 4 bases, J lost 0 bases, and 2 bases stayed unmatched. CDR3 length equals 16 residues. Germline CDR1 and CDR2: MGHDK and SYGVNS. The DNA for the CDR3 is TGTGCCAGCAGTGCTAGCGGGGGGAGCTCCTACAATGAGCAGTTCTTC. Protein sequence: CASSASGGSSYNEQFF.

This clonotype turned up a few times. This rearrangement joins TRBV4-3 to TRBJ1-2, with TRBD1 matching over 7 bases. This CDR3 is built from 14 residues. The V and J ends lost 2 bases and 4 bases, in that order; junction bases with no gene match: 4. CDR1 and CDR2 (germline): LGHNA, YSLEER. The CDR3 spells CASSQRQGFYGYTF. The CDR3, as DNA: TGCGCCAGCAGCCAAAGACAGGGATTCTATGGCTACACCTTC.

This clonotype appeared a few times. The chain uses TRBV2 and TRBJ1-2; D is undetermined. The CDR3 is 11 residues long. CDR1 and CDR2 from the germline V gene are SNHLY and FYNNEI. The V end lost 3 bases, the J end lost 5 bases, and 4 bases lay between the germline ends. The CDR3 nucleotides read TGTGCCAGCAGTGACAAGTATGGCTACACCTTC. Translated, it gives CASSDKYGYTF. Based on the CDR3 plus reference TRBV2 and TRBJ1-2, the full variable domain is EPEVTQTPSHQVTQMGQEVILRCVPISNHLYFYWYRQILGQKVEFLVSFYNNEISEKSEIFDDQFSVERPDGSNFTLKIRSTKLEDSAMYFCASSDKYGYTFGSGTRLTVV.

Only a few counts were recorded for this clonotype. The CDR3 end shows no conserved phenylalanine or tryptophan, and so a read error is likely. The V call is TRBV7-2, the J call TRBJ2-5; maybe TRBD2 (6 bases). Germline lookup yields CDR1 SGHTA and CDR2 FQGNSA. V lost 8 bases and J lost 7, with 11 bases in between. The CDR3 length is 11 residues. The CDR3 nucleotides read TGTGCCAGCGGGGGGAGTGGGACCCAGTACCTC. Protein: CASGGSGTQYL.

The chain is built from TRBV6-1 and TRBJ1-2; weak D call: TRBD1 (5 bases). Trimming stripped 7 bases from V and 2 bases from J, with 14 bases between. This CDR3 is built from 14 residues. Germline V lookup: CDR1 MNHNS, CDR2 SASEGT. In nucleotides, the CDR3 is TGTGCCAGCACCAGCGGGACCCTAAACTATGGCTACACCTTC. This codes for CASTSGTLNYGYTF.

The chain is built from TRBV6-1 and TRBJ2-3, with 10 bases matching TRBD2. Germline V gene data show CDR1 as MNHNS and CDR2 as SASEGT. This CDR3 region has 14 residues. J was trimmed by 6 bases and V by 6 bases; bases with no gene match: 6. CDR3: CASRRGLARDTQYF. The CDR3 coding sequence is TGTGCCAGCAGAAGGGGACTAGCGAGGGATACGCAGTATTTT.